This T cell receptor beta chain was identified in a study of Ad26.COV2.S vaccination and SARS-CoV-2 variants. Findings and limits, study-wide: The TCR breadth and depth analyses may have produced an underestimate of total T cell responses.

Remarks on this clone: Its matching antigen is unknown.

CDR1 is SGHDN, CDR2 FVKESK, per germline. V was trimmed by 4 bases and J by 7 bases, leaving 11 bases between them. CDR3 length: 14 amino acids. Data came from immunoSEQ multiplex PCR; TCRdb stores just in-frame clones and leaves some out. The sample yields roughly 350,000 clones, about 88% seen once. As for treatment: around 19 received Ad26.COV2.S at low or high dose, single or two shots; a few received placebo; per-sample allocation not given. Repertoires come from day 63 after the first vaccine or placebo injection. The input for sequencing was peripheral blood, taken in a trial of Ad26.COV2.S vaccine versus placebo. The source of this sequence is a person between 18 and 65 years old who received the Ad26.COV2.S COVID-19 vaccine or a placebo. The rearrangement joins TRBV14 to TRBJ1-6, with D perhaps TRBD1 (5 bases). CDR3 loop: CASSPGTGNSPLHF. The CDR3 DNA is TGTGCCAGCAGCCCGGGGACCGGCAATTCACCCCTCCACTTT.